This T cell receptor beta chain was sequenced in a study of radiotherapy plus CTLA-4 blockade in lung cancer. Study in general: Objective responses occurred in about 18% of patients; around 31% had disease control.

Libraries were prepared by immunoSEQ multiplex PCR; TCRdb keeps only in-frame clonotypes and omits some of them. The sample shows more than 75,000 clones, 80% to 85% of them seen only once. Lung cancer patients with chemo-refractory metastatic non-small-cell disease were given focal radiation plus CTLA-4 blockade with ipilimumab. The CDR3 runs 15 residues. The V end was cut by 0 bases, the J end by 6 bases, with 12 bases between. In germline, CDR1 is LGHNA, CDR2 YNFKEQ. Sequenced here: peripheral blood, sampled from a patient treated with radiotherapy plus ipilimumab. The gene calls are TRBV4-2 and TRBJ1-3; TRBD1 might be the D (5 bases). This TCR came from a human donor with non-small cell lung cancer that progressed on radiotherapy plus ipilimumab. The CDR3 is CASSQEKGAANTIYF. CDR3 sequence (DNA): TGTGCCAGCAGCCAAGAGAAAGGGGCTGCAAACACCATATATTTT.